This passage covers 22 T cell receptor beta chains from one sample sequenced in a study of blood T cell repertoires in COVID-19 (dated by TCRdb to 2018 to 2020). Receptor amplification or capture employed the immunoSEQ multiplex PCR assay. The clones in this table, taken by TCRdb from immuneACCESS, are in-frame only. Not every clone is retained; where verified, under half of the shortfall comes from an unresolved V gene, and the cause of the rest is unknown. The sample records about 200,000 clones, 70% to 90% of which are singletons. The ten largest account for 1.5% of the sample. Sequencing was carried out using peripheral blood. Receptor source: a man younger than 35 with active or convalescent COVID-19.

The DNA for the CDR3 is TGTGCCAGCAGCTTAGACTCGAAAACGGGACAGGCCTACGAGCAGTACTTC. Amino acid sequence: CASSLDSKTGQAYEQYF. The rearrangement uses TRBV11-2 and TRBJ2-7; the match to TRBD1 covers 8 bases. V lost 0 bases and J lost 2; bases outside the gene matches: 9. CDR3 length: 17 residues. CDR1 and CDR2 (germline): SGHAT, FQNNGV.

This clone was detected only once. The J gene is TRBJ2-7, the V gene TRBV27, with TRBD1 matching 8 bases. This CDR3 has 15 residues. The J segment lost 1 base and the V segment lost 5 bases, leaving 7 bases of the junction unmatched. CDR1 is MNHEY, CDR2 SMNVEV, per germline (reference sequence). For the CDR3, the DNA is TGTGCCAGCAGTCCCTACCGGGACAGGTCCTACGAGCAGTACTTC. Translating it yields CASSPYRDRSYEQYF.

The gene calls are TRBV7-2 and TRBJ1-1; D unresolved. Germline CDR1 reads SGHTA; CDR2 reads FQGNSA. The V and J ends lost 5 bases and 0 bases respectively, with 13 bases between them. CDR3 length equals 15 residues. The CDR3 region has the DNA TGTGCCAGCAGCACCGATAGTGTGATGAACACTGAAGCTTTCTTT. It is translated as CASSTDSVMNTEAFF.

This chain connects TRBV27 to TRBJ1-2; TRBD1 is a possible D gene (6 bases). From germline, CDR1 is MNHEY and CDR2 SMNVEV (reference sequence). The CDR3 covers 13 residues. V gave up 3 bases and J gave up 7 bases, with 12 bases separating them. The CDR3 bases are TGTGCCAGCAGTTTTGTACAGGGATCTGGCTACACCTTC. This gives the protein CASSFVQGSGYTF.

The chain links TRBV5-5 to TRBJ1-2, with a weak D call TRBD1 (6 bases). The CDR3 sequence is 17 residues long. Germline V gene sequence: CDR1 SGHKS, CDR2 YYEKEE (reference sequence). With 4 bases removed from V and 4 bases from J, the gap between germline ends came to 23 bases. The CDR3 nucleotides read TGTGCCAGCAGCCCAATTGTACAGGGCCACCCTTCCTATGGCTACACCTTC. Its translation: CASSPIVQGHPSYGYTF. The variable domain in full, with the rest retrieved from reference TRBV5-5 and TRBJ1-2, is DAGVTQSPTHLIKTRGQQVTLRCSPISGHKSVSWYQQVLGQGPQFIFQYYEKEERGRGNFPDRFSARQFPNYSSELNVNALLLGDSALYLCASSPIVQGHPSYGYTFGSGTRLTVV.

The chain uses TRBV28 and TRBJ2-7, with TRBD2 matching 10 bases. Germline CDR1 is MDHEN and CDR2 is SYDVKM. The CDR3 has 17 amino acids. J was trimmed by 6 bases and V by 7 bases; bases with no gene match: 18. CDR3 sequence (DNA): TGTGCCAGCACCCCCCGAGAGGAGCGGGAGGGCCTGATCGAGCAGTACTTC. This gives the protein CASTPREEREGLIEQYF.

The V and J genes are TRBV28 and TRBJ2-3; 7 bases line up with TRBD2. V was pared by 5 bases and J by 5 bases, with 16 bases of the junction left unmatched. Germline assignment: CDR1 MDHEN and CDR2 SYDVKM. The CDR3 loop spans 17 amino acids. In DNA form, the CDR3 reads TGTGCCAGCAGTCCTAACTTGGCGGGAGATTTCCGAGATACGCAGTATTTT. Its translation is CASSPNLAGDFRDTQYF.

The chain carries TRBV19 and TRBJ1-1; 8 nucleotides agree with TRBD1. Germline values: CDR1 LNHDA, CDR2 SQIVND (reference sequence). The CDR3 covers 15 residues. The V segment lost 6 bases and the J segment 0 bases; nucleotides outside the gene matches: 6. The CDR3 here is CASSTMTGVNTEAFF. CDR3 DNA sequence: TGTGCCAGTAGCACCATGACAGGGGTGAACACTGAAGCTTTCTTT.

This chain joins TRBV9 and TRBJ2-1; 9 bases are a match to TRBD2. CDR3 size: 15 residues. V trimming: 5 bases; J trimming: 12 bases; junction bases outside the gene matches: 15. From germline, CDR1 is SGDLS and CDR2 YYNGEE. CDR3 coding DNA: TGTGCCAGCAGTGAAAGCGGGAGCGGGGGGAAGGTGCAGTTCTTC. It yields the protein CASSESGSGGKVQFF.

The gene calls are TRBV28 and TRBJ1-1; weak D call: TRBD1 (6 bases). Trimming pared 8 bases from V and 1 base from J, leaving 11 bases between. The CDR3 length is 13 residues. CDR1 is MDHEN, CDR2 SYDVKM, per germline. CDR3 amino acids: CASGGHTNTEAFF. The CDR3 DNA reads as TGTGCCAGCGGGGGACATACGAACACTGAAGCTTTCTTT.

The CDR3 sequence: CATKNGDSYEQYF. CDR3 nucleotides: TGTGCCACCAAAAATGGGGACAGCTACGAGCAGTACTTC. This chain joins TRBV15 and TRBJ2-7; 7 bases align to TRBD1. The CDR3 spans 13 residues. The germline V gene has CDR1 LNHNV and CDR2 YYDKDF (reference sequence). V lost 7 bases and J lost 3; bases outside the gene matches: 6.

The rearrangement joins TRBV5-5 to TRBJ1-4; the D is unclear. The CDR3 covers 14 residues. Germline V lookup: CDR1 SGHKS, CDR2 YYEKEE (reference sequence). The V end lost 7 bases, the J end lost 0 bases, and 10 bases lay between the germline ends. CDR3 nucleotide sequence: TGTGCCAGCGGCCGTCCGTCAACTAATGAAAAACTGTTTTTT. This encodes CASGRPSTNEKLFF. The whole variable domain, remainder taken from reference TRBV5-5 and TRBJ1-4, is DAGVTQSPTHLIKTRGQQVTLRCSPISGHKSVSWYQQVLGQGPQFIFQYYEKEERGRGNFPDRFSARQFPNYSSELNVNALLLGDSALYLCASGRPSTNEKLFFGSGTQLSVL.

The CDR3, as DNA: TGTGCCAGCAGTTTACTCACAGATACGCAGTATTTT. Encoded protein: CASSLLTDTQYF. The chain links TRBV12-3 or TRBV12-4 to TRBJ2-3; D gene uncertain. The CDR3 extends over 12 amino acids. V was cut by 2 bases and J by 2 bases, with 2 bases left in between.

V gene TRBV4-3 combines with J gene TRBJ2-7; TRBD2 matches at 10 bases. The CDR3 consists of 16 residues. CDR1 is LGHNA, CDR2 YSLEER, per germline. With V trimmed by 3 bases and J by 3 bases, 8 bases remained unmatched. CDR3: CASSQDRAGGGYEQYF. CDR3 bases: TGCGCCAGCAGCCAGGACAGAGCGGGAGGGGGCTACGAGCAGTACTTC.

J is TRBJ1-2 and V is TRBV6-5; maybe TRBD1 (5 bases). V lost 0 bases, J lost 6 bases, and 8 bases lay in between. CDR3 length: 13 residues. Germline assignment: CDR1 MNHEY and CDR2 SVGAGI. As DNA, the CDR3 is TGTGCCAGCAGTTACTCGGAGGGGAATGGCTACACCTTC. It codes for CASSYSEGNGYTF.

In regard to this clone: Other DNA sequences of this sample code for an identical CDR3. The V call is TRBV9, the J call TRBJ2-7; 9 bases line up with TRBD2. Germline V gene data show CDR1 as SGDLS and CDR2 as YYNGEE. V dropped 3 bases and J dropped 0; count of bases not matched to a gene: 1. This CDR3 has 14 amino acids. CDR3: CASSATSGSYEQYF. As DNA, the CDR3 is TGTGCCAGCAGCGCGACTAGCGGCTCCTACGAGCAGTACTTC.

V usage is TRBV11-2 and J usage is TRBJ1-4; D is ambiguous. Germline V gives CDR1 SGHAT, CDR2 FQNNGV. The germline V and J ends were trimmed by 1 base and 8 bases, with 23 bases remaining between them. The length of the CDR3 is 18 residues. The DNA of the CDR3 is TGTGCCAGCAGCTTAGGTAGCCCCTCGACCGGATCTGGAGAAAAACTGTTTTTT. Amino acid sequence: CASSLGSPSTGSGEKLFF.

The V and J genes are TRBV7-6 and TRBJ1-4, with a tentative D call TRBD1 (6 bases). The length of the CDR3 is 16 residues. Trimming cost V 5 bases and J 0 bases, with 13 bases left between them. Germline V gene lookup returns CDR1 SGHVS and CDR2 FNYEAQ. The CDR3 DNA sequence: TGTGCCAGCAGCAGACAGGCCCCGGCAACTAATGAAAAACTGTTTTTT. Protein: CASSRQAPATNEKLFF.

The rearrangement uses TRBV7-2 and TRBJ1-2, with TRBD1 as a possible D gene (5 bases). V was trimmed by 5 bases and J by 7 bases, leaving 17 bases between them. Germline values: CDR1 SGHTA, CDR2 FQGNSA. The CDR3 runs to 14 residues. CDR3 coding DNA: TGTGCCAGCAGCCAAGACAGCTCCAAGGGTGGCTACACCTTC. Translating it yields CASSQDSSKGGYTF.

The chain combines TRBV2 with TRBJ2-1, with D perhaps matching TRBD2 (5 bases). V was shortened by 7 bases and J by 3 bases, with 10 bases between the two germline ends. From germline, CDR1 is SNHLY and CDR2 FYNNEI. The CDR3 consists of 13 residues. As DNA, the CDR3 is TGTGCCAGCATCGGAGGTGGCTACAATGAGCAGTTCTTC. Translating it yields CASIGGGYNEQFF.

This clone was seen a handful of times. The chain employs TRBV2 and TRBJ2-2, with unresolved D. This CDR3 has 14 residues. Germline assignment: CDR1 SNHLY and CDR2 FYNNEI. Deletions cut 3 bases from V and 4 bases from J, with 9 bases between. The CDR3: CASSEVRSTGELFF. CDR3 sequence (DNA): TGTGCCAGCAGTGAGGTCAGATCCACCGGGGAGCTGTTTTTT. Complete variable domain (other parts from reference TRBV2 and TRBJ2-2): EPEVTQTPSHQVTQMGQEVILRCVPISNHLYFYWYRQILGQKVEFLVSFYNNEISEKSEIFDDQFSVERPDGSNFTLKIRSTKLEDSAMYFCASSEVRSTGELFFGEGSRLTVL.

The chain joins TRBV7-2 to TRBJ2-7; 8 bases map to TRBD1. J was trimmed by 0 bases and V by 6 bases; bases with no gene match: 7. The CDR3 loop spans 15 amino acids. Germline-derived CDR1 and CDR2 are SGHTA and FQGNSA. CDR3 DNA sequence: TGTGCCAGCAGTTTAAGACAGGGGAGCTCCTACGAGCAGTACTTC. It encodes CASSLRQGSSYEQYF.